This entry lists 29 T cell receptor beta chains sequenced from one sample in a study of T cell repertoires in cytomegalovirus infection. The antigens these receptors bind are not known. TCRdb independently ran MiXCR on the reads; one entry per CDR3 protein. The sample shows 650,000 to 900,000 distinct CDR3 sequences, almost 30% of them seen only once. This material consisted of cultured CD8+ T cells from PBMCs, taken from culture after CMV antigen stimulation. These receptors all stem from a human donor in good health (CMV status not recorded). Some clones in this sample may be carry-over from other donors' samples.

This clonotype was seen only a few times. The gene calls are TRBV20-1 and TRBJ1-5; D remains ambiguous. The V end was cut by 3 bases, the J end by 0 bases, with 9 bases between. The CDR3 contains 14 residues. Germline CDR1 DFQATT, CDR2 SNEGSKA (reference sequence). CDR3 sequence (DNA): TGCAGTGCTAGGCTTTTGGGTAGCAATCAGCCCCAGCATTTT. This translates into CSARLLGSNQPQHF.

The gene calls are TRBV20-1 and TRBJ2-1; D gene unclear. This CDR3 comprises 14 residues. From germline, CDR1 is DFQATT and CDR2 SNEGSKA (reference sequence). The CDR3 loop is CSTPGFSSYNEQFF. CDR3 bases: TGCAGCACGCCCGGATTCAGCTCCTACAATGAGCAGTTCTTC.

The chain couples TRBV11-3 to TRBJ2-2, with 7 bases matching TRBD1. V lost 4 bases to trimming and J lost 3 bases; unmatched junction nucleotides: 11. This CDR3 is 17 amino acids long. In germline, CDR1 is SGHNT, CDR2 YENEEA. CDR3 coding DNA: TGTGCCAGCAGCTCCCACCTAAGGGGGCTCGACACCGGGGAGCTGTTTTTT. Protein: CASSSHLRGLDTGELFF. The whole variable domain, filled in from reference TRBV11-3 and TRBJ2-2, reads EAGVVQSPRYKIIEKKQPVAFWCNPISGHNTLYWYLQNLGQGPELLIRYENEEAVDDSQLPKDRFSAERLKGVDSTLKIQPAELGDSAVYLCASSSHLRGLDTGELFFGEGSRLTVL.

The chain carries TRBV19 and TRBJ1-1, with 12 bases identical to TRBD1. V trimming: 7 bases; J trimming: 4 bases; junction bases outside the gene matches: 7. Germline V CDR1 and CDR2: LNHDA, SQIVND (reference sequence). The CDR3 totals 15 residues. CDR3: CASIPGQGAGTEAFF. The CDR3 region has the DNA TGTGCCAGTATCCCGGGACAGGGGGCCGGCACTGAAGCTTTCTTT.

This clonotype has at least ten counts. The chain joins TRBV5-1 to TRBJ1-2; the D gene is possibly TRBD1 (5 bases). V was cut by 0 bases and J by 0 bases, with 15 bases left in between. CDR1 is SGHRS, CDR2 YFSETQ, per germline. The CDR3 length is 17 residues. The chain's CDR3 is CASSLVGDGLANYGYTF. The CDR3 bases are TGCGCCAGCAGCTTGGTAGGGGACGGCTTAGCTAACTATGGCTACACCTTC.

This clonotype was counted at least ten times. CDR3 amino acids: CASSRSSVELFF. CDR3 sequence (DNA): TGTGCCAGCAGTCGAAGTTCGGTGGAGCTGTTTTTT. The chain links TRBV7-6 to TRBJ2-2, with D unresolved. The V end lost 6 bases, the J end lost 10 bases, and 12 bases lay between the germline ends. The germline V gene has CDR1 SGHVS and CDR2 FNYEAQ. The CDR3 has 12 residues.

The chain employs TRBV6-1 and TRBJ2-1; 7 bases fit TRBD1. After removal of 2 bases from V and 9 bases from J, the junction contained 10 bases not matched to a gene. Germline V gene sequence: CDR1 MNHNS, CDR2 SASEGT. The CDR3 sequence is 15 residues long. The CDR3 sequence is CASSERAGGIVEQFF. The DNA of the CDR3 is TGTGCCAGCAGTGAACGGGCAGGGGGTATAGTTGAGCAGTTCTTC.

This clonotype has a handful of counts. The CDR3 DNA is TGTGCCAGCAGCTTAGTCCGGGGACTAGCGGGGGGGACAGATACGCAGTATTTT. Residues: CASSLVRGLAGGTDTQYF. This rearrangement joins TRBV7-8 to TRBJ2-3; TRBD2 matches at 16 bases. The CDR3 consists of 18 residues. J gave up 3 bases and V 1 base, and 4 bases lay outside the gene matches. Germline CDR1 SGHVS, CDR2 FQNEAQ.

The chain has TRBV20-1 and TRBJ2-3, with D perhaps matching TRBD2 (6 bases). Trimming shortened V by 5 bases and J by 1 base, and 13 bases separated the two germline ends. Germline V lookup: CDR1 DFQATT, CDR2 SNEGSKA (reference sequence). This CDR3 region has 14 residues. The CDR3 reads CSACRDFRTDTQYF. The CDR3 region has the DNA TGCAGTGCTTGCCGGGACTTCCGCACAGATACGCAGTATTTT.

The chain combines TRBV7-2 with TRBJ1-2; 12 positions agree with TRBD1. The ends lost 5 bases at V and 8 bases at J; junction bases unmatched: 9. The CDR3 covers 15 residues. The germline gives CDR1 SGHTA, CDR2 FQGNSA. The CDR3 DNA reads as TGTGCCAGCAGCGATCCGGGACAGGGGGCGATCGGCTACACCTTC. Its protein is CASSDPGQGAIGYTF.

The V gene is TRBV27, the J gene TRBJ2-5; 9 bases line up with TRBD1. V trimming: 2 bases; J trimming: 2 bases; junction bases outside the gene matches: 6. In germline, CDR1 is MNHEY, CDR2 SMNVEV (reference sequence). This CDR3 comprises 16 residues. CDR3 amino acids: CASSLIIGQGQETQYF. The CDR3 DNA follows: TGTGCCAGCAGTTTAATCATAGGACAGGGGCAAGAGACCCAGTACTTC.

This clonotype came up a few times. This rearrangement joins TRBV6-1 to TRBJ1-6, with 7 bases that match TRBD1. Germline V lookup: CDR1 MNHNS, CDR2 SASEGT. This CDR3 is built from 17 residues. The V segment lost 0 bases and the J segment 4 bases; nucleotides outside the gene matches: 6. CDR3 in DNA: TGTGCCAGCAGTGAAGCGCCTCGGGACAGATATAATTCACCCCTCCACTTT. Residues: CASSEAPRDRYNSPLHF.

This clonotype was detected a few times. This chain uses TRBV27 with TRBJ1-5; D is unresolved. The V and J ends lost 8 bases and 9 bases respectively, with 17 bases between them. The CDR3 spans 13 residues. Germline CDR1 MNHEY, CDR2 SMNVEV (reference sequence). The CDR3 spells CASGLLGGRPQHF. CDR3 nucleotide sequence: TGTGCCAGCGGGCTTTTGGGAGGGCGGCCCCAGCATTTT.

The CDR3 DNA reads TGTGCCAGCAGTTCTACCGGGACGGGACCCTATGGCTACACCTTC. It codes for CASSSTGTGPYGYTF. The chain is built from TRBV6-2 or TRBV6-3 and TRBJ1-2, with D possibly TRBD1 on 5 matching bases. This CDR3 is built from 15 residues. The V end was cut by 4 bases, the J end by 4 bases, with 16 bases between. Germline assignment: CDR1 MNHEY and CDR2 SVGEGT.

CDR3 loop: CASSHPGLAGGNEQFF. CDR3 bases: TGCGCCAGCAGCCACCCGGGACTAGCGGGGGGCAATGAGCAGTTCTTC. This sequence joins TRBV4-1 and TRBJ2-1; 15 bases match TRBD2. The germline V gene has CDR1 MGHRA and CDR2 YSYEKL. V lost 3 bases to trimming and J lost 6 bases; unmatched junction nucleotides: 3. CDR3 size: 16 residues.

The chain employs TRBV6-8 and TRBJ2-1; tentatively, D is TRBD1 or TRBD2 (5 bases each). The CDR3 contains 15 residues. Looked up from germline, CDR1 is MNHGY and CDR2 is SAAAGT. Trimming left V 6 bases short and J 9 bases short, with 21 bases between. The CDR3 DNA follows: TGTGCCAGCAGGGTCCGGGACGGGTATATGGGTGAGCAGTTCTTC. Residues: CASRVRDGYMGEQFF.

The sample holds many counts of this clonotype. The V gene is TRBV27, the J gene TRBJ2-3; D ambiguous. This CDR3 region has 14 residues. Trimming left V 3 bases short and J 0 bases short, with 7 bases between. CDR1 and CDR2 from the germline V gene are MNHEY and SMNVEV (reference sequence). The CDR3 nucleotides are TGTGCCAGCAGTTTCCCGGACAGCACAGATACGCAGTATTTT. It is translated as CASSFPDSTDTQYF.

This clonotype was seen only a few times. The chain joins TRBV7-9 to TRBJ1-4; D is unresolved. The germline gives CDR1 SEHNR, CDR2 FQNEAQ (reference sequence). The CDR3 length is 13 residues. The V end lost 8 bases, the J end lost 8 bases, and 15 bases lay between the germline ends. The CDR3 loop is CASLDRRNEKLFF. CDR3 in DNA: TGTGCCAGCCTCGACCGCCGGAACGAAAAACTGTTTTTT.

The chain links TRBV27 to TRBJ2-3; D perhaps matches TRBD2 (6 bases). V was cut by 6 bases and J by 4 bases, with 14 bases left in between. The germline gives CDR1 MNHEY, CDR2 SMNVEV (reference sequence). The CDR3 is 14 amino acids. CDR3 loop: CASSPGWGADTQYF. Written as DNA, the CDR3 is TGTGCCAGCAGCCCTGGTTGGGGGGCAGATACGCAGTATTTT.

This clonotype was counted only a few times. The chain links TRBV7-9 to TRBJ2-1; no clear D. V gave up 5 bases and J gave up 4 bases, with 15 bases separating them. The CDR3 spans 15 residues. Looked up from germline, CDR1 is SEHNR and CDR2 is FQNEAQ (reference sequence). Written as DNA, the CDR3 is TGTGCCAGCAGCCCCATTGGCCCCCTATACAATGAGCAGTTCTTC. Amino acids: CASSPIGPLYNEQFF.

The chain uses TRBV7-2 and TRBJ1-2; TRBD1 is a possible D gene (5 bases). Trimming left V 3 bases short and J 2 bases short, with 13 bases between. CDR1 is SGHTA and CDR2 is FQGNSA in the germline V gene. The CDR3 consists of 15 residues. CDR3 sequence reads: CASSFDSFQNYGYTF. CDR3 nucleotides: TGTGCCAGCAGCTTCGACAGCTTTCAAAACTATGGCTACACCTTC. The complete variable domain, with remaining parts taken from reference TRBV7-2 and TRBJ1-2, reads GAGVSQSPSNKVTEKGKDVELRCDPISGHTALYWYRQSLGQGLEFLIYFQGNSAPDKSGLPSDRFSAERTGGSVSTLTIQRTQQEDSAVYLCASSFDSFQNYGYTFGSGTRLTVV.

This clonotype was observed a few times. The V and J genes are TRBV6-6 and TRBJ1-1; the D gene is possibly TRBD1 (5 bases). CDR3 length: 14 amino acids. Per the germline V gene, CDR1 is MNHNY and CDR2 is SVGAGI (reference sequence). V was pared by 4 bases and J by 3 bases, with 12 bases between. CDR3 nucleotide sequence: TGTGCCAGCAGTTTGATCCGGGGGGACACTGAAGCTTTCTTT. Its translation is CASSLIRGDTEAFF.

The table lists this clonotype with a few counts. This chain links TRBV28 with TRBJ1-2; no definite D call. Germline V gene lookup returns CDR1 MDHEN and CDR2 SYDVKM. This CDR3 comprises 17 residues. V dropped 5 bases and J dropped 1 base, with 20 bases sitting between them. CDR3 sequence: CASSLHEGQRFNYGYTF. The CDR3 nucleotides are TGTGCCAGCAGTCTCCACGAAGGGCAGCGCTTTAACTATGGCTACACCTTC.

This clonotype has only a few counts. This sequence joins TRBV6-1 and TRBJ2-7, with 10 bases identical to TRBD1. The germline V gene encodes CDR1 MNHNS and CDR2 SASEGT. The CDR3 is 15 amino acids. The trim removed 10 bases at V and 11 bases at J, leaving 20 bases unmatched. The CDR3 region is CATFPGTGERPGEYV. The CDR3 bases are TGTGCCACCTTTCCCGGGACAGGGGAGCGTCCCGGAGAGTACGTC.

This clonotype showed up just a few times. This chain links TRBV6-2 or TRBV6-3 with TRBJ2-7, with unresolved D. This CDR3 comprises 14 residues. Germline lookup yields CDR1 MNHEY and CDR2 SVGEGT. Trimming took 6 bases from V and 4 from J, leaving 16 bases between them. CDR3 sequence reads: CASSQIRALYEQYF. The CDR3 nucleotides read TGTGCCAGCAGCCAGATCCGGGCCTTATACGAGCAGTACTTC.

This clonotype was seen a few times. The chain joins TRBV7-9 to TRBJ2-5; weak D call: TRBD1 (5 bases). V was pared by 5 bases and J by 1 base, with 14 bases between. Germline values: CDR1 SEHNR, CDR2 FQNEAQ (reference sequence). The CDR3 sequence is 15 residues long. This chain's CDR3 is CASSPRRGAQETQYF. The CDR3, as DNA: TGTGCCAGCAGCCCCCGACGTGGGGCCCAAGAGACCCAGTACTTC.

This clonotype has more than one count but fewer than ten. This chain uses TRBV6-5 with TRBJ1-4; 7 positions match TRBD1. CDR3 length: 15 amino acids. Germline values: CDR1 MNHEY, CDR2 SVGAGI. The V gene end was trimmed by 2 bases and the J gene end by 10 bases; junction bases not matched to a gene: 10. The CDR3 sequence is CASSYTTGLEGKLFF. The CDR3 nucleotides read TGTGCCAGCAGTTACACGACAGGGTTGGAGGGAAAACTGTTTTTT.

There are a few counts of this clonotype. The CDR3 protein is CASSASGGALKTQYF. As DNA, the CDR3 is TGTGCCAGCAGCGCTAGCGGGGGGGCCTTGAAGACCCAGTACTTC. The chain combines TRBV7-9 with TRBJ2-5, with 12 bases aligning to TRBD2. With V trimmed by 5 bases and J by 6 bases, 7 bases remained unmatched. This CDR3 is 15 amino acids long. CDR1 is SEHNR, CDR2 FQNEAQ, per germline (reference sequence). The entire variable domain, with the rest obtained from reference TRBV7-9 and TRBJ2-5, is as follows: DTGVSQNPRHKITKRGQNVTFRCDPISEHNRLYWYRQTLGQGPEFLTYFQNEAQLEKSRLLSDRFSAERPKGSFSTLEIQRTEQGDSAMYLCASSASGGALKTQYFGPGTRLLVL.

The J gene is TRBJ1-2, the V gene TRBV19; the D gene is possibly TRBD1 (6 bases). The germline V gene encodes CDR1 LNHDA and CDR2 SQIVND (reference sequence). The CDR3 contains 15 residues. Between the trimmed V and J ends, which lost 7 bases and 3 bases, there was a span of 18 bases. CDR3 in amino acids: CASTPHTDRDYGYTF. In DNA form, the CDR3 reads TGTGCCAGTACCCCTCACACGGACAGAGACTATGGCTACACCTTC.